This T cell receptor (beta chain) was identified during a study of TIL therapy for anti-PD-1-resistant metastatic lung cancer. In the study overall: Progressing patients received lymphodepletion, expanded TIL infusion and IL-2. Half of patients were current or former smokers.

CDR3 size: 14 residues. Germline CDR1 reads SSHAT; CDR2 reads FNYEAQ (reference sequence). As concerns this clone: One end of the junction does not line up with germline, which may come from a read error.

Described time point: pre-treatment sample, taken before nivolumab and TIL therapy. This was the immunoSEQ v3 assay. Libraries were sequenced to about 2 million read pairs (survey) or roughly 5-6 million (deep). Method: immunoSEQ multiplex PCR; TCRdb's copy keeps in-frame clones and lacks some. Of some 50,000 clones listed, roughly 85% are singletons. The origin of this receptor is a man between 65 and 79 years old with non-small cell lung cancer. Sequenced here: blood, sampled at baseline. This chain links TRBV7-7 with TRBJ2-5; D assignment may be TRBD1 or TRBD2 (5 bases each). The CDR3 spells CASSFAGSGETQYF. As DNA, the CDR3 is TGTGCTAGCAGCTTTGCAGGGAGTGGAGAGACCCAGTACTTC.